The following is a TCR beta chain sequence with its context. Its binding antigen is unknown. It has no much larger one-base neighbor in the sample; base qualities were not kept. The data originate from a study of T-cell memory formation after mild COVID-19 (dated by TCRdb to about 2021). With regard to the full study: TCR sequence clusters from the two donors were largely donor specific. Longitudinal TCRalpha and TCRbeta repertoire sequencing tracked T-cell clones expanding and contracting after mild COVID-19 in a couple of donors. Two young, previously healthy adult volunteers, one female and one male, were included in the cohort.

Relative to germline, V is 1 base shorter and J is 9 bases shorter, with 20 bases between their ends. Looking up the germline V gene (reference sequence) yields CDR1 SGHKS and CDR2 YYEKEE. The CDR3 runs 16 residues from the cysteine to the phenylalanine. CDR3 DNA is the only sequence kept; it has 48 bases, read in frame from the first base. Reads for this sample came from an Illumina NovaSeq 6000. cDNA libraries for TCRalpha and TCRbeta were prepared by 5'RACE using constant-segment primers, with sample barcodes and unique molecular identifiers added. RNA was extracted from every sample with Trizol reagent. Library amplification was performed in two PCR steps, and a second sample barcode and Illumina TruSeq adapters were introduced in the second step. The libraries were sequenced on an Illumina NovaSeq using 2 x 150 bp paired-end reads. As for how the authors treated the data: With migec v1.2.7, reads were demultiplexed and then collapsed into UMI-guided consensus sequences. With mixcr v2.1.11, UMI consensuses were aligned to TRA and TRB V and J templates and assembled into clonotypes. Clonotypes were classified as expanded or contracted when called significant by both edgeR and NoisET, with noise models trained on biological replicates. edgeR calls used a false discovery rate-adjusted p below 0.01 and a log2 fold-change threshold of 1. As an exploratory analysis of dynamics, max-normalized trajectories of the 1000 most abundant clonotypes were examined by PCA with hierarchical clustering. Separately sequenced CD4+ and CD8+ repertoires were used to assign a CD4 or CD8 phenotype to each responding clone. The public reads were quality trimmed at Q25 with fastp and then assembled into clones with MiXCR by TCRdb, keeping productive beta chains. One record per CDR3 amino acid sequence lists the most common genes and DNA. The V and J calls shown here were made by TCRdb, not taken from the authors' results. This sample holds 130,000 to 150,000 distinct CDR3 sequences; 15% to 20% were observed only once. The ten largest clones add up to approximately 2% of the sample.

Ficoll-Paque density gradient centrifugation was used to isolate PBMCs. General study outcomes and caveats: Clones contracting from day 15 to 85 had balanced CD4/CD8 phenotypes, while a second wave expanding from day 15 to 37 was biased towards CD4+. The detection of some responding clones in pre-infection memory suggests that pre-existing cross-reactive memory T cells joined the SARS-CoV-2 response. The study covered only two mild cases, and larger cohorts including severe cases with pre-infection samples were considered necessary. Contracting CD4+ clones appeared mostly in the CM and EM memory subsets, whereas CD8+ clones were enriched in EMRA. Whether the second-wave clones peaking on day 37 were SARS-CoV-2 specific was not confirmed.

Material: PBMCs or a T cell subset sorted from them (not recorded which). This chain is built from TRBV5-5 and TRBJ2-4; possibly the D gene is TRBD2, per 6 matching bases. The TCR comes from an adult woman who had mild COVID-19 (a few samples of this study predate the infection). The sample titles of this study are shuffled in the database, so cell type and time point are left out; the donor was told from shared clones. The base sequence is TGTGCCAGCAGCTTGTTCTATGGAACCTCCGGGAGCATTCAGTACTTC. It translates to CASSLFYGTSGSIQYF.